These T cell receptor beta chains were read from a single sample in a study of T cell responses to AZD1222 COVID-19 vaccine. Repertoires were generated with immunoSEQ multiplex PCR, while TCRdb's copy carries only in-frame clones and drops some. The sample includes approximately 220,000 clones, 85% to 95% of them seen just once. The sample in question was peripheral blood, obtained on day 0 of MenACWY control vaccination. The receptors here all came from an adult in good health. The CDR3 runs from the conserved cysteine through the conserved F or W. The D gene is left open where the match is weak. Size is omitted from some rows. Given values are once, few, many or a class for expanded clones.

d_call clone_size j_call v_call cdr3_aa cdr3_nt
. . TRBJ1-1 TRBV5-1 CASSIDGGDAEAFF TGCGCCAGCAGCATTGACGGGGGCGACGCTGAAGCTTTCTTT
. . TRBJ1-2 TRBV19 CASNPQPGGGYGYTF TGTGCCAGTAACCCCCAGCCGGGAGGGGGCTATGGCTACACCTTC
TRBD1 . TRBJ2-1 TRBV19 CASSKGQGNEQFF TGTGCCAGTAGTAAAGGACAGGGCAATGAGCAGTTCTTC
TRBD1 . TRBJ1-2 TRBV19 CASSAGTGNSNYGYTF TGTGCCAGTAGCGCCGGGACAGGGAATTCCAACTATGGCTACACCTTC
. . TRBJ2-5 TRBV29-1 CSASLGGPSETQYF TGCAGCGCCTCTCTGGGGGGACCATCGGAGACCCAGTACTTC
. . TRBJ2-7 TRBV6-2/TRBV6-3 CASSSPTGEQYF TGTGCCAGCAGTTCGCCCACGGGGGAGCAGTACTTC
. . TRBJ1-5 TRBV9 CASSVGEGGQPQHF TGTGCCAGCAGCGTAGGGGAGGGTGGACAGCCCCAGCATTTT
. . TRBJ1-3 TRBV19 CASSIVGTGRPGNTIYF TGTGCCAGTAGTATAGTCGGTACAGGACGTCCTGGAAACACCATATATTTT
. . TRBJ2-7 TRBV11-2 CASSFASTGRRYEQYF TGTGCCAGCAGCTTTGCCTCCACAGGGCGTCGTTACGAGCAGTACTTC
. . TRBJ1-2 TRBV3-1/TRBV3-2 CASSQGGGNYGYTF TGTGCCAGCAGCCAAGGGGGGGGTAACTATGGCTACACCTTC
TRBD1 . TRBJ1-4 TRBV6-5 CASRGQGSNEKLFF TGTGCCAGCAGGGGACAGGGCTCTAATGAAAAACTGTTTTTT
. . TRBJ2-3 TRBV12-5 CASGRQIRDGTDTQYF TGTGCTAGTGGTCGCCAGATACGGGACGGTACAGATACGCAGTATTTT
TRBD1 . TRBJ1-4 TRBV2 CASKRDRGSTNEKLFF TGTGCCAGCAAGAGGGACAGGGGTTCGACTAATGAAAAACTGTTTTTT
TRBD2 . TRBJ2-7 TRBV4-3 CASSQDAGASGGYEQYF TGCGCCAGCAGCCAAGATGCGGGGGCTAGCGGGGGGTACGAGCAGTACTTC
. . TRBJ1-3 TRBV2 CASRETGNTIYF TGTGCCAGCAGAGAGACAGGAAACACCATATATTTT
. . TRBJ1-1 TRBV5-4 CASSSNQGWGTEAFF TGTGCCAGCAGTTCAAACCAGGGATGGGGCACTGAAGCTTTCTTT
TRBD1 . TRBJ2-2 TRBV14 CASSPGTANTGELFF TGTGCCAGCAGCCCCGGGACAGCGAACACCGGGGAGCTGTTTTTT
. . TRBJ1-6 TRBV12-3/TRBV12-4 CASSWAGESPLHF TGTGCCAGCAGTTGGGCCGGGGAATCACCCCTCCACTTT
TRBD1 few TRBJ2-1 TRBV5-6 CASSSDRGSYNEQFF TGTGCCAGCAGTTCTGACAGGGGATCCTACAATGAGCAGTTCTTC
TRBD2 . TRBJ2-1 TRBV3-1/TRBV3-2 CASSASGGASQFF TGTGCCAGCAGCGCTAGCGGGGGGGCCTCGCAGTTCTTC